Shown below are 2 T cell receptor beta chains from a single sample sequenced in a study of blood T cells in healthy people across ages. The authors ran a second PCR of 7 to 11 cycles using a sample-barcoded 5' primer and a J-beta primer mix. Using its own MiXCR run on the 5' RACE reads, TCRdb lists one record per CDR3 protein. The table has approximately 1,000,000 distinct CDR3 sequences, around 43% seen once; the top ten hold approximately 19%. Sequencing used blood. Receptors originate from a woman aged 60-70 years in good health.

The chain joins TRBV5-1 to TRBJ2-3; the match to TRBD2 covers 10 bases. This CDR3 is 16 amino acids long. Trimming took 5 bases from V and 7 from J; bases not matched to a gene: 13. Germline assignment: CDR1 SGHRS and CDR2 YFSETQ. The CDR3 DNA sequence: TGCGCCAGCAGACACCCTAGCGGGAGCGCGACATATACGCAGTATTTT. It translates to CASRHPSGSATYTQYF.

The V and J genes are TRBV7-2 and TRBJ2-3; TRBD2 is a possible D gene (6 bases). The CDR3 has 15 residues. Germline V gene lookup returns CDR1 SGHTA and CDR2 FQGNSA. The V and J ends lost 6 bases and 4 bases respectively, with 17 bases between them. The CDR3 loop is CASSPPRGSADTQYF. In DNA, the CDR3 is TGTGCCAGCAGTCCCCCTCGGGGGAGCGCAGATACGCAGTATTTT. Filled out from reference TRBV7-2 and TRBJ2-3, the complete variable domain reads GAGVSQSPSNKVTEKGKDVELRCDPISGHTALYWYRQSLGQGLEFLIYFQGNSAPDKSGLPSDRFSAERTGGSVSTLTIQRTQQEDSAVYLCASSPPRGSADTQYFGPGTRLTVL.